This T cell receptor (beta chain) was identified in a study of human T cells and chemical hapten exposure. Total RNA was isolated from unfractionated whole blood. CDR1 is SGHAT, CDR2 FQDESV, per germline (reference sequence). The CDR3 loop spans 15 amino acids. The V and J ends lost 4 bases and 3 bases respectively, with 15 bases between them. What the library attached to individual cDNA molecules were unique molecular identifiers. Each CDR3 protein is one row after TCRdb ran MiXCR on the reads. The data show 95,000 to 150,000 distinct CDR3 sequences, approximately 9.3% seen once. The sequence was collected from a human donor in good health. Some clones in this sample may be carry-over from other donors' samples. The sample was whole blood. This rearrangement joins TRBV11-1 to TRBJ1-2, with unresolved D. CDR3 DNA sequence: TGTGCCAGCAGCTCGCGTCTGGCCCCGGACTATGGCTACACCTTC. Protein: CASSSRLAPDYGYTF.